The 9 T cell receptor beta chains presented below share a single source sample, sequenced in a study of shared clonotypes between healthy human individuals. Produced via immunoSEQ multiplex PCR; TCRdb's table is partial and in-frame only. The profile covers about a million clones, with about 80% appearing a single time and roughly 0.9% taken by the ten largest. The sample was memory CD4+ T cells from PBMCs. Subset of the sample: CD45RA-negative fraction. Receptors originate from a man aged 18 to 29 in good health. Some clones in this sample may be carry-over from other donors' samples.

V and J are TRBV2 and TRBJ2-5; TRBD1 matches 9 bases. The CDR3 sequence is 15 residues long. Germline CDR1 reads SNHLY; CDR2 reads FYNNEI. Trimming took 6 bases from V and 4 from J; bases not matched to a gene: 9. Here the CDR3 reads CASRKQGAGGETQYF. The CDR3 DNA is TGTGCCAGCAGGAAACAGGGGGCTGGCGGAGAGACCCAGTACTTC.

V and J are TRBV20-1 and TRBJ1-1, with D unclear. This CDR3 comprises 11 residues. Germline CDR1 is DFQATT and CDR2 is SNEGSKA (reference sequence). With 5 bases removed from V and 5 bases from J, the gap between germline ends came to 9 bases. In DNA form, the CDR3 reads TGCAGTGCTGTGGTTCGGACTGAAGCTTTCTTT. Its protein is CSAVVRTEAFF.

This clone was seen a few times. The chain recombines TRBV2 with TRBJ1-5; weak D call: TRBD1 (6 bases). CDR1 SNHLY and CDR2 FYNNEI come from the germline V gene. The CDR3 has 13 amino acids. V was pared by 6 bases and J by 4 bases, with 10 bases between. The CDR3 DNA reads TGTGCCAGCAGCAGGACAGATAATCAGCCCCAGCATTTT. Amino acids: CASSRTDNQPQHF.

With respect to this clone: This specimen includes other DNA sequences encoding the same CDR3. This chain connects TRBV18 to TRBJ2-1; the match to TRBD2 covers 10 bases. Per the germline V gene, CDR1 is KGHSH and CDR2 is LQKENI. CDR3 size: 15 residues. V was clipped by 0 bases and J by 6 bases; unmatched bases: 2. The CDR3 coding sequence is TGTGCCAGCTCACCACCGGGACTAGCGCTCAATGAGCAGTTCTTC. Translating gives CASSPPGLALNEQFF.

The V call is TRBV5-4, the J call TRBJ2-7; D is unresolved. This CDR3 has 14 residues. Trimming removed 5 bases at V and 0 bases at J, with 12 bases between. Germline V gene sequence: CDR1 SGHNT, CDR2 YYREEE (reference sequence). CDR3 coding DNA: TGTGCCAGCAGTGCCACGTCAACCTCCTACGAGCAGTACTTC. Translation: CASSATSTSYEQYF.

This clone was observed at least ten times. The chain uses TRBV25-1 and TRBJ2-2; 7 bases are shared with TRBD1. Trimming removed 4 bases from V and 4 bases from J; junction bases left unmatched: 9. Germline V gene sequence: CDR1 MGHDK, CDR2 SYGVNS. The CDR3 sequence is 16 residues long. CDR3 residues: CASSGLTRTGTGELFF. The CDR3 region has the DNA TGTGCCAGCAGTGGGCTGACCAGGACAGGCACCGGGGAGCTGTTTTTT.

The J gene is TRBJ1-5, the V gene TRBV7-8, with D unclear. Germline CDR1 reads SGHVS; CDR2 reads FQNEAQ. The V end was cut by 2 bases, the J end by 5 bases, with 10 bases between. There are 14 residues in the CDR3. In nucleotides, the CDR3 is TGTGCCAGCAGCTTATCGGGGAGGGATCAGCCCCAGCATTTT. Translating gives CASSLSGRDQPQHF.

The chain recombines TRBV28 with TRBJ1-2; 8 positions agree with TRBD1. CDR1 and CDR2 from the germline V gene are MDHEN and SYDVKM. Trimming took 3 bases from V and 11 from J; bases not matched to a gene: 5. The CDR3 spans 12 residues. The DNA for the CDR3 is TGTGCCAGCAGTTTCTCCGGGACAGGTTACACCTTC. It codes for CASSFSGTGYTF.

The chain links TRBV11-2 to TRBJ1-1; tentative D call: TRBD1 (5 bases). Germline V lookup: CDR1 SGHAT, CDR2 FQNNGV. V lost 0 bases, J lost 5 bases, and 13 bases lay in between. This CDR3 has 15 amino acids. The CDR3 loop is CASSLDGWGTTEAFF. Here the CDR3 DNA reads TGTGCCAGCAGCTTAGATGGTTGGGGGACGACTGAAGCTTTCTTT.